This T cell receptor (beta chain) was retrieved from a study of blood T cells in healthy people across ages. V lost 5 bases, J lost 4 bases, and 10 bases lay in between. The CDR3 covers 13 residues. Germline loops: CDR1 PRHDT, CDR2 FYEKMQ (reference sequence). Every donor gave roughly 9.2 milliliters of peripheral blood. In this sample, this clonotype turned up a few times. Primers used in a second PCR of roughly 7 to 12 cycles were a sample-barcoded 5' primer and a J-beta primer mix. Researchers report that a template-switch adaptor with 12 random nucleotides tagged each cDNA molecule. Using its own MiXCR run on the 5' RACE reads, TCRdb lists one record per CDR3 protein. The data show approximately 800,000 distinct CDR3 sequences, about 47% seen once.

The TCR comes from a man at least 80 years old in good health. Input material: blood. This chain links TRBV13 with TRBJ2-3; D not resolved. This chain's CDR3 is CASSPTTADTQYF. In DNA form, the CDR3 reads TGTGCCAGCAGCCCTACGACCGCAGATACGCAGTATTTT.